The rows below give T cell receptor beta chains drawn from one sample of a study of blood T cell repertoires in COVID-19. This table comes from immunoSEQ multiplex PCR, and its TCRdb copy is limited to in-frame clones, with some not included. Of around 4,500 clones listed, over 75% are singletons. The sequencing input was peripheral blood. The origin of the receptors is an older man with active COVID-19. Both conserved end residues are part of each CDR3. A D gene is named only where the DNA matches it firmly. Only part of the rows carry a size: once, few, many, or a class if the clone is expanded.

CASSLGGRTFVAFF | TGTGCCAGCAGCTTGGGGGGGAGGACATTCGTAGCTTTCTTT | - | TRBJ1-1 | TRBV5-4 | -
CASSYRPTRSDEQFF | TGTGCCAGCAGTTACCGCCCGACTAGATCGGATGAGCAGTTCTTC | - | TRBJ2-1 | TRBV6-5 | -
CASSLSSSSEGGELFF | TGTGCCAGCAGCTTATCTTCTTCTAGCGAGGGCGGGGAGCTGTTTTTT | - | TRBJ2-2 | TRBV7-3 | -
CASRRAQPQHF | TGCGCCAGCCGGCGGGCGCAGCCCCAGCATTTT | few | TRBJ1-5 | TRBV10-1 | -
CASSDPTGNSGANVLTF | TGTGCCAGCAGTGACCCGACAGGAAACTCTGGGGCCAACGTCCTGACTTTC | - | TRBJ2-6 | TRBV25-1 | -
CASSYTGGDQPQHF | TGTGCCAGCAGCTACACAGGGGGCGATCAGCCCCAGCATTTT | - | TRBJ1-5 | TRBV5-7 | TRBD1
CASSMNEATNEKLFF | TGTGCCAGTAGTATGAACGAGGCAACTAATGAAAAACTGTTTTTT | - | TRBJ1-4 | TRBV19 | -
CASSRRLGEGQYF | TGTGCCAGCAGCCGAAGACTAGGAGAGGGGCAGTACTTC | - | TRBJ2-7 | TRBV16 | -
CASSYKWAQGAYEQYF | TGTGCCAGCAGTTACAAATGGGCTCAGGGGGCCTACGAGCAGTACTTC | - | TRBJ2-7 | TRBV6-5 | TRBD1
CASSTGTSGNTIYF | TGTGCCAGCAGTACTGGGACATCGGGAAACACCATATATTTT | - | TRBJ1-3 | TRBV6-5 | -
CASSPIGQGEENTEAFF | TGTGCCAGCTCACCCATCGGACAGGGGGAGGAGAACACTGAAGCTTTCTTT | - | TRBJ1-1 | TRBV18 | TRBD1
CASSSSGGVITEAFF | TGTGCCAGCTCAAGCTCGGGGGGTGTGATCACTGAAGCTTTCTTT | - | TRBJ1-1 | TRBV18 | -
CASSITGRGNTGELFF | TGCGCCAGCAGCATTACAGGGAGGGGGAACACCGGGGAGCTGTTTTTT | - | TRBJ2-2 | TRBV5-1 | -
CASSLYGPGNEKLFF | TGTGCCAGCAGCTTATATGGTCCAGGGAATGAAAAACTGTTTTTT | - | TRBJ1-4 | TRBV7-9 | -
CASSILEEQGNTEAFF | TGTGCCAGTAGTATCTTGGAGGAACAGGGGAACACTGAAGCTTTCTTT | - | TRBJ1-1 | TRBV19 | -
CASSQHDRANYLNSPLHF | TGTGCCAGCAGCCAACATGACAGGGCCAACTATCTCAATTCACCCCTCCACTTT | few | TRBJ1-6 | TRBV7-9 | TRBD1
CASSALAGQYEQYF | TGTGCCAGCAGTGCCCTGGCGGGCCAATACGAGCAGTACTTC | - | TRBJ2-7 | TRBV2 | -
CASSLSGAGGELFF | TGTGCCAGCAGTTTGTCAGGGGCCGGCGGGGAGCTGTTTTTT | - | TRBJ2-2 | TRBV27 | -
CASSLWAGSYEQYF | TGTGCCAGCAGCTTATGGGCAGGGTCGTACGAGCAGTACTTC | - | TRBJ2-7 | TRBV11-2 | -
CASSPYLVEADTQYF | TGTGCCAGCAGCCCGTACTTAGTCGAGGCAGATACGCAGTATTTT | - | TRBJ2-3 | TRBV11-2 | -
CASSVTDTQYF | TGTGCCAGCAGTGTAACAGATACGCAGTATTTT | - | TRBJ2-3 | TRBV12-3/TRBV12-4 | -
CASSDGQGVYEQYF | TGTGCCAGCAGTGACGGACAGGGTGTCTACGAGCAGTACTTC | - | TRBJ2-7 | TRBV2 | TRBD1
CASSQGRGLWSDTEAFF | TGTGCCAGTAGTCAGGGCAGGGGGCTCTGGAGTGACACTGAAGCTTTCTTT | - | TRBJ1-1 | TRBV19 | TRBD1